Listed below are T cell receptor beta chains from one sample, sequenced in a study of cytomegalovirus exposure and HLA in healthy donors. The repertoire was sequenced with immunoSEQ multiplex PCR; TCRdb's copy has only in-frame clones and lacks some. The sample table sets out 170,000 or so clones. The sample consisted of PBMCs. The receptor set was obtained from a man aged 25-45 years in good health and CMV-seronegative. The CDR3 runs from the conserved cysteine through the conserved F or W. The D gene is left open where the match is weak.

NA	TRBV5-1	TRBJ2-7	CASSLQLGQGSEQYF	TGCGCCAGCAGCTTGCAGTTGGGCCAGGGGAGCGAGCAGTACTTC
TRBD1	TRBV2	TRBJ1-2	CASSEGFDRGYGYTF	TGTGCCAGCAGTGAAGGTTTTGACAGGGGCTATGGCTACACCTTC
TRBD2	TRBV19	TRBJ2-3	CASSMRAGVGTDTQYF	TGTGCCAGTAGTATGAGAGCGGGAGTTGGCACAGATACGCAGTATTTT
NA	TRBV19	TRBJ1-1	CASSSGGVLTEAFF	TGTGCCAGTAGCTCGGGCGGGGTATTAACTGAAGCTTTCTTT
TRBD2	TRBV7-9	TRBJ2-1	CASSITSGREQFF	TGTGCCAGCAGCATCACTAGCGGAAGAGAGCAGTTCTTC
NA	TRBV6-5	TRBJ1-2	CASHPGGGGGYTF	TGTGCCAGCCACCCGGGGGGAGGGGGTGGCTACACCTTC
TRBD2	TRBV7-6	TRBJ2-3	CASSPTSGRRTDTQYF	TGTGCCAGCAGCCCTACTAGCGGGAGACGAACAGATACGCAGTATTTT
NA	TRBV7-9	TRBJ2-6	CASNLRSSGANVLTF	TGTGCCAGCAACCTTCGGAGCTCTGGGGCCAACGTCCTGACTTTC
TRBD2	TRBV7-8	TRBJ2-6	CASSLAGGGSGANVLTF	TGTGCCAGCAGCTTAGCGGGGGGAGGGTCTGGGGCCAACGTCCTGACTTTC
TRBD2	TRBV5-1	TRBJ2-1	CASSPMREGYNEQFF	TGCGCCAGCAGCCCTATGAGGGAGGGCTACAATGAGCAGTTCTTC
TRBD1	TRBV7-9	TRBJ2-3	CASSLAVGQGTYFTDTQYF	TGTGCCAGCAGCTTAGCCGTAGGACAGGGGACCTACTTCACAGATACGCAGTATTTT
TRBD2	TRBV11-1	TRBJ2-3	CASSLGGLAATDTQYF	TGTGCCAGCAGCCTCGGAGGACTAGCGGCCACAGATACGCAGTATTTT
TRBD2	TRBV5-4	TRBJ2-7	CASSPPGGRSYEQYF	TGTGCCAGCAGCCCGCCGGGGGGGCGGTCGTACGAGCAGTACTTC
NA	TRBV4-3	TRBJ2-1	CASSHLNEQFF	TGCGCCAGCAGCCACTTAAATGAGCAGTTCTTC
NA	TRBV25-1	TRBJ2-7	CASSDMGRSYEQYF	TGTGCCAGCAGTGACATGGGGCGCTCCTACGAGCAGTACTTC
NA	TRBV12-1	TRBJ2-2	CASSFGGERNTGELFF	TGTGCCAGCAGCTTTGGGGGGGAGAGGAACACCGGGGAGCTGTTTTTT
NA	TRBV10-3	TRBJ1-2	CAISESSQGNYGYTF	TGTGCCATCAGTGAGTCGAGTCAGGGAAACTATGGCTACACCTTC
TRBD2	TRBV28	TRBJ2-5	CASSTTGREETQYF	TGTGCCAGCAGTACTACCGGGAGGGAAGAGACCCAGTACTTC
NA	TRBV4-1	TRBJ1-2	CASSPGQGKVDGYTF	TGCGCCAGCAGCCCAGGGCAGGGTAAAGTTGATGGCTACACCTTC
TRBD1	TRBV5-8	TRBJ2-7	CASSWDRGNEQYF	TGTGCCAGCAGCTGGGACAGGGGAAACGAGCAGTACTTC
TRBD1	TRBV28	TRBJ1-1	CASRWDRMNTEAFF	TGTGCCAGCAGATGGGACAGAATGAACACTGAAGCTTTCTTT
NA	TRBV5-1	TRBJ2-5	CASSFSGEVVGTQYF	TGCGCCAGCAGCTTTTCCGGTGAAGTAGTTGGGACCCAGTACTTC